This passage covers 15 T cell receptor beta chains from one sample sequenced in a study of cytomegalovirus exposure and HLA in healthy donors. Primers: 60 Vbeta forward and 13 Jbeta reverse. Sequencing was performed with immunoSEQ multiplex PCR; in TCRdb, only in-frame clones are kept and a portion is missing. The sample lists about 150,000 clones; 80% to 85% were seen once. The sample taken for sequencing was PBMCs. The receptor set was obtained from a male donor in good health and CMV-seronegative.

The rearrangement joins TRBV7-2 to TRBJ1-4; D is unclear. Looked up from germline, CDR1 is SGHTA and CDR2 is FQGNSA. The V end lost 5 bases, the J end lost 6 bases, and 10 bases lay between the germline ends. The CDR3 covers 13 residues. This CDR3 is CASSLGVDEKLFF. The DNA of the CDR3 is TGTGCCAGCAGCCTAGGTGTCGATGAAAAACTGTTTTTT. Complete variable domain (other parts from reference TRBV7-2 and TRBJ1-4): GAGVSQSPSNKVTEKGKDVELRCDPISGHTALYWYRQSLGQGLEFLIYFQGNSAPDKSGLPSDRFSAERTGGSVSTLTIQRTQQEDSAVYLCASSLGVDEKLFFGSGTQLSVL.

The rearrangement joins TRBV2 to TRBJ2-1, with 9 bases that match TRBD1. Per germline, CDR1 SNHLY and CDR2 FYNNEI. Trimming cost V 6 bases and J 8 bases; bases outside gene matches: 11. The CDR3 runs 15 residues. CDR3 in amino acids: CASRAPGQGKHEQFF. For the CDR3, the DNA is TGTGCCAGCAGAGCCCCGGGACAGGGTAAACATGAGCAGTTCTTC.

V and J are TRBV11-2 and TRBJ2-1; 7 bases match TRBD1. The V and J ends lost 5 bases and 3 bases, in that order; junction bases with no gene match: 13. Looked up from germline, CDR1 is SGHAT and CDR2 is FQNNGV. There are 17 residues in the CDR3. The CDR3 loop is CASSPRLSRGYYNEQFF. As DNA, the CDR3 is TGTGCCAGCAGCCCCCGACTCTCCAGGGGGTACTACAATGAGCAGTTCTTC.

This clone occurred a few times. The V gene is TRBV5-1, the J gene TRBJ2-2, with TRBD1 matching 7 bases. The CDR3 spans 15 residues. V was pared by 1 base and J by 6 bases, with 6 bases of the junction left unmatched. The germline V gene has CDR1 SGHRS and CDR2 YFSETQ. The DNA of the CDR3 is TGCGCCAGCAGCTTGTCGACAGGGAAAGCCGGGGAGCTGTTTTTT. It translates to CASSLSTGKAGELFF.

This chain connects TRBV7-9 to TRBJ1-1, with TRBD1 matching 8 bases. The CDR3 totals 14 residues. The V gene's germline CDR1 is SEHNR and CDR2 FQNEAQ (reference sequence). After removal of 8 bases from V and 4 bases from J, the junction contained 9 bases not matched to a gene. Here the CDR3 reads CASSTQGGGTEAFF. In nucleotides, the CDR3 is TGTGCCAGCTCGACACAGGGGGGAGGCACTGAAGCTTTCTTT. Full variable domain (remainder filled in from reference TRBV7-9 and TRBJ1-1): DTGVSQNPRHKITKRGQNVTFRCDPISEHNRLYWYRQTLGQGPEFLTYFQNEAQLEKSRLLSDRFSAERPKGSFSTLEIQRTEQGDSAMYLCASSTQGGGTEAFFGQGTRLTVV.

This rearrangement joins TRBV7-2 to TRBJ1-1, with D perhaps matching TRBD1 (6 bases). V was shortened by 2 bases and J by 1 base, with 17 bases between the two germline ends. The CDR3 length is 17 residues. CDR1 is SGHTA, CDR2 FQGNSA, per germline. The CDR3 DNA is TGTGCCAGCAGCTTACTTACATACCCCAGGGGGAACACTGAAGCTTTCTTT. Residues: CASSLLTYPRGNTEAFF.

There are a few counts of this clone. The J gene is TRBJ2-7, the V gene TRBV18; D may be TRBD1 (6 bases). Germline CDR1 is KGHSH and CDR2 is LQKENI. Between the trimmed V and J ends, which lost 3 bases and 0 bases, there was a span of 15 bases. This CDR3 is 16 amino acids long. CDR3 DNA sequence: TGTGCCAGCTCACCGGGGGACACGGACCTCTCCTACGAGCAGTACTTC. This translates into CASSPGDTDLSYEQYF.

As DNA, the CDR3 is TGTGCCAGCAGCTCTCGCGGACTAGCGGGAGAGGCACAAGAGACCCAGTACTTC. This gives the protein CASSSRGLAGEAQETQYF. This chain connects TRBV7-9 to TRBJ2-5; 13 bases match TRBD2. The CDR3 is 18 amino acids. The germline V gene encodes CDR1 SEHNR and CDR2 FQNEAQ (reference sequence). The ends lost 4 bases at V and 2 bases at J; junction bases unmatched: 10.

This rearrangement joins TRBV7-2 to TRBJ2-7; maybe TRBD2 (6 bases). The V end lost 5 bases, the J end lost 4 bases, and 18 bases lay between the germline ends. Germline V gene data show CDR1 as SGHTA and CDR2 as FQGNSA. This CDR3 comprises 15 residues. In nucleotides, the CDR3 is TGTGCCAGCAGCCTGGGGACTCCTGGAATGTACGAGCAGTACTTC. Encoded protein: CASSLGTPGMYEQYF.

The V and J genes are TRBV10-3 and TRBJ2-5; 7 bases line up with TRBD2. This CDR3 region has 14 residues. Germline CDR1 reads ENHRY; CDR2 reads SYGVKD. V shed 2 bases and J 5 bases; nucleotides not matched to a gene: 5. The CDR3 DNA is TGTGCCATCAGTGAGCTTGGGAGGGAGGAGACCCAGTACTTC. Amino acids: CAISELGREETQYF.

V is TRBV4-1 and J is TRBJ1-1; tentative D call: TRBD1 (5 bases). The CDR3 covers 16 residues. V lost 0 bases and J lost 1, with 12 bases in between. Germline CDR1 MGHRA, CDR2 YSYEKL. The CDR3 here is CASSQDRTGGNTEAFF. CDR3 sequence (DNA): TGCGCCAGCAGCCAAGACCGGACGGGGGGGAACACTGAAGCTTTCTTT.

CDR3 in amino acids: CASISSSGLLNEQFF. CDR3 in DNA: TGCGCCAGCATATCCTCCAGCGGCTTATTGAATGAGCAGTTCTTC. The gene calls are TRBV5-1 and TRBJ2-1; TRBD2 is a possible D gene (5 bases). This CDR3 comprises 15 residues. Germline V gives CDR1 SGHRS, CDR2 YFSETQ. Trimming removed 6 bases at V and 7 bases at J, with 20 bases between.

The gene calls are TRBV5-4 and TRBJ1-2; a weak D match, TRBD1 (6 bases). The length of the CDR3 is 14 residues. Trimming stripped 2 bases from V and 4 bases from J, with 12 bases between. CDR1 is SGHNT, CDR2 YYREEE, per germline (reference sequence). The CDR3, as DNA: TGTGCCAGCAGCTTACAGGGCCCTTCCTATGGCTACACCTTC. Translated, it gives CASSLQGPSYGYTF.

CDR3 nucleotides: TGTGCCAGCAGTTTCCTCATCGGCGGCAGTTTCTCCTACGAGCAGTACTTC. It is translated as CASSFLIGGSFSYEQYF. This chain links TRBV28 with TRBJ2-7; D gene ambiguous. V dropped 3 bases and J dropped 0 bases, with 18 bases sitting between them. CDR3 length equals 17 residues. In germline, CDR1 is MDHEN, CDR2 SYDVKM.

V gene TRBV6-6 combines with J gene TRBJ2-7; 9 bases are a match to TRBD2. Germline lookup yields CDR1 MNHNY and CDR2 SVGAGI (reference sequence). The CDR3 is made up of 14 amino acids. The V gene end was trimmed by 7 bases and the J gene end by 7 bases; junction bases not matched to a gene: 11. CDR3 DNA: TGTGCCAGCACCGAGATAGCGGGAGACAAAGAGCAGTACTTC. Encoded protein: CASTEIAGDKEQYF.